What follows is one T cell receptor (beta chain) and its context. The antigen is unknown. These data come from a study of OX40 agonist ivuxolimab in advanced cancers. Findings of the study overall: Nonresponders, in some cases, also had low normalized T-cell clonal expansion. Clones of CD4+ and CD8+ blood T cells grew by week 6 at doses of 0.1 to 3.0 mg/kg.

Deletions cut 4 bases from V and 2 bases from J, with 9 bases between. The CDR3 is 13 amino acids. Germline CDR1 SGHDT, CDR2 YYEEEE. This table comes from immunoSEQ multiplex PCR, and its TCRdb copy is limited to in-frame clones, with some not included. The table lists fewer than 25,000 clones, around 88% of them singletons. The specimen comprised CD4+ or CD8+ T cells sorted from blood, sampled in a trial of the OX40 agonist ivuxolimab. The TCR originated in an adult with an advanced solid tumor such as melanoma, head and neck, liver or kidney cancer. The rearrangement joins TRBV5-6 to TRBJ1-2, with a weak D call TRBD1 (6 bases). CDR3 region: CASSPTGNYGYTF. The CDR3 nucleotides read TGTGCCAGCAGCCCGACAGGAAACTATGGCTACACCTTC.